A few counts support the clone carrying this T cell receptor beta chain. Its antigen is not known. There are 16 residues in the CDR3. Looked up from germline, CDR1 is SGHRS and CDR2 is YFSETQ. Trimming left V 0 bases short and J 2 bases short, with 14 bases between. This entry is derived from a study of post-analysis software for immune sequencing data. Study results and caveats: Included in a set of roughly 5 TRBV segments more frequent in patients than controls were TRBV5-6, TRBV5-1 and TRBV20-1. There was significantly lower normalized Chao1 diversity in multiple sclerosis patients than in controls.

The library was made from cDNA and included unique molecular identifiers. One entry per CDR3 protein, called by TCRdb with MiXCR from the PCR reads. The data show about 770,000 distinct CDR3 sequences, about half seen once. The V and J genes are TRBV5-1 and TRBJ1-1; D gene uncertain. The source material was blood. The sequence was obtained from a girl between 5 and 17 years old with multiple sclerosis. CDR3 amino acids: CASSLEPGQSNTEAFF. For the CDR3, the DNA is TGCGCCAGCAGCTTGGAGCCCGGCCAGTCAAACACTGAAGCTTTCTTT.